The rows below give T cell receptor beta chains drawn from one sample of a study of regulatory T cells in long-lasting Graves disease. TCRdb fed the multiplex PCR reads into MiXCR, producing one record per CDR3 protein. The table lists more than 400,000 distinct CDR3 sequences, around 15% of them singletons. The same sample was also used in a study of T cells in Graves' hyperthyroidism and ophthalmopathy.

Here the sequenced sample was peripheral blood mononuclear cells (PBMCs), taken at new diagnosis, from a patient treated with antithyroid drugs. All receptors derive from a man aged 35 to 55 with Graves disease. CDR3s include the opening cysteine and the closing phenylalanine or tryptophan. The D gene is left open where the match is weak. Size tells how often a clone was seen (once, few, many) or the class of an expanded clone, and some rows leave it out.

>TRBJ2-2|NA|TRBV29-1|NA|14
CSVEDLANTGELFF
TGCAGCGTTGAAGATTTGGCGAACACCGGGGAGCTGTTTTTT
>TRBJ2-7|TRBD1|TRBV20-1|many|13
CSASRDRGREQYF
TGCAGTGCTTCCCGGGACAGGGGGCGAGAGCAGTACTTC
>TRBJ1-3|NA|TRBV6-1|few|17
CASSEALRGDSGNTIYF
TGTGCCAGCAGTGAAGCGCTAAGGGGCGACTCTGGAAACACCATATATTTT
>TRBJ2-7|NA|TRBV28|many|17
CASSLFPPLSSSYEQYF
TGTGCCAGCAGTTTATTTCCCCCCCTCTCGAGCTCCTACGAGCAGTACTTC
>TRBJ2-4|NA|TRBV12-3/TRBV12-4|many|13
CASSFLGLDIQYF
TGTGCCAGCAGTTTTCTGGGCTTGGACATTCAGTACTTC
>TRBJ1-2|NA|TRBV10-3|many|15
CAIRGTLGGDGGYTF
TGTGCCATCAGAGGTACTTTAGGCGGGGATGGTGGCTACACCTTC
>TRBJ2-4|NA|TRBV20-1|NA|14
CSAPQPIAKNIQYF
TGCAGTGCCCCCCAGCCTATAGCCAAAAACATTCAGTACTTC
>TRBJ2-1|NA|TRBV11-1|many|12
CASSLLAGEQFF
TGTGCCAGCAGCCTATTAGCAGGTGAGCAGTTCTTC
>TRBJ1-2|NA|TRBV19|NA|14
CASSTPGVLYGYTF
TGTGCCAGTAGTACCCCGGGAGTGTTGTATGGCTACACCTTC
>TRBJ1-2|TRBD1|TRBV25-1|NA|13
CASSDRGQKGYTF
TGTGCCAGCAGTGACAGGGGGCAGAAAGGCTACACCTTC
>TRBJ2-7|TRBD2|TRBV20-1|few|12
CSVREVSYEQYF
TGCAGTGTACGGGAGGTTTCCTACGAGCAGTACTTC
>TRBJ1-1|NA|TRBV9|NA|15
CASSPQTAINTEAFF
TGTGCCAGCAGCCCCCAGACAGCGATAAACACTGAAGCTTTCTTT
>TRBJ2-1|TRBD2|TRBV28|many|13
CASSTSGSNEQFF
TGTGCCAGCAGTACTAGCGGGAGCAATGAGCAGTTCTTC
>TRBJ1-1|NA|TRBV20-1|many|12
CSAREGGELAFF
TGCAGTGCTAGAGAAGGAGGGGAACTAGCTTTCTTT
>TRBJ2-5|TRBD1|TRBV24-1|many|15
CATSDLGQGQETQYF
TGTGCCACCAGTGATTTGGGACAGGGGCAAGAGACCCAGTATTTC
>TRBJ2-3|TRBD2|TRBV29-1|NA|15
CSGRGLAGSTDTQYF
TGCAGCGGGCGGGGGTTAGCGGGAAGCACAGATACGCAGTATTTT
>TRBJ1-5|NA|TRBV20-1|few|15
CSARLGTRSNQPQHF
TGCAGTGCTAGACTCGGGACGAGGAGCAATCAGCCCCAGCATTTT
>TRBJ1-6|NA|TRBV27|few|16
CASSLSVAANNSPLHF
TGTGCCAGCAGTTTATCCGTAGCAGCCAATAATTCACCCCTCCACTTT
>TRBJ1-1|NA|TRBV5-1|NA|11
CASSEGQWAFF
TGCGCCAGCAGCGAGGGGCAGTGGGCTTTCTTT
>TRBJ2-7|NA|TRBV7-2|few|14
CASSWGHSNYEQYF
TGTGCCAGCAGTTGGGGACACTCTAACTACGAGCAGTACTTC
>TRBJ2-1|NA|TRBV19|NA|14
CASTLTLSYNEQFF
TGTGCCAGTACACTGACCCTCTCCTACAATGAGCAGTTCTTC
>TRBJ2-1|TRBD2|TRBV6-2/TRBV6-3|NA|16
CASSPLTSGSIDEQFF
TGTGCCAGCAGTCCACTGACTAGCGGGAGTATCGATGAGCAGTTCTTC
>TRBJ2-1|TRBD2|TRBV7-9|many|15
CASSPGLAAYSEQFF
TGTGCCAGCAGCCCAGGACTAGCGGCTTACAGTGAGCAGTTCTTC
>TRBJ2-7|NA|TRBV6-5|NA|14
CASSYSAVSYEQYF
TGTGCCAGCAGTTATAGCGCAGTCTCCTACGAGCAGTACTTC
>TRBJ1-5|NA|TRBV28|few|17
CASRGGTAASSNQPQHF
TGTGCCAGCAGGGGTGGTACGGCAGCTTCTAGCAATCAGCCCCAGCATTTT
>TRBJ2-3|TRBD1|TRBV11-3|many|18
CASSLLRTGTGATDTQYF
TGTGCCAGCAGCTTACTAAGAACCGGGACAGGGGCTACAGATACGCAGTATTTT
>TRBJ2-7|TRBD1|TRBV19|few|15
CASSPSSGGFDEQYF
TGTGCCAGTAGTCCCAGTTCAGGGGGCTTTGACGAGCAGTACTTC
>TRBJ2-6|NA|TRBV5-1|few|17
CASSHREAFSGANVLTF
TGCGCCAGCAGCCATCGGGAAGCCTTCTCTGGGGCCAACGTCCTGACCTTC
>TRBJ2-7|TRBD2|TRBV7-6|many|17
CASSLASAGASLGEQYF
TGTGCCAGCAGCTTAGCGTCGGCGGGAGCTTCCCTGGGGGAGCAGTACTTC
>TRBJ2-3|TRBD2|TRBV24-1|many|17
CATSDPSTSGAMDTQYF
TGTGCCACCAGTGACCCGTCGACTAGCGGAGCGATGGATACGCAGTATTTT
>TRBJ2-7|NA|TRBV5-1|NA|15
CASSSVPSRIYEQYF
TGTGCCAGCAGCTCGGTCCCTTCTAGGATCTACGAGCAGTACTTC
>TRBJ2-1|TRBD2|TRBV5-1|many|18
CASSHRVGGSGSYNEQFF
TGCGCCAGCAGCCACCGTGTCGGCGGGAGTGGATCCTACAATGAGCAGTTCTTC
>TRBJ2-1|TRBD2|TRBV7-8|many|16
CASSPKPREYGVEQFF
TGTGCCAGCAGCCCGAAACCGCGGGAGTACGGGGTTGAGCAGTTCTTC
>TRBJ2-3|NA|TRBV7-3|NA|15
CASSLTGSSTDTQYF
TGTGCCAGCAGCTTAACGGGATCTAGCACAGATACGCAGTATTTT
>TRBJ1-2|NA|TRBV6-1|many|13
CASKSGQGHGYTF
TGTGCCAGCAAGAGTGGCCAGGGACATGGCTACACCTTC
>TRBJ2-3|TRBD2|TRBV11-2|many|15
CASSTRVGLAGTQYF
TGTGCCAGCAGCACCCGAGTCGGCCTAGCGGGGACGCAGTATTTT
>TRBJ1-1|NA|TRBV28|NA|13
CASSPLAGRGAFF
TGTGCCAGCAGTCCCCTCGCGGGGCGGGGAGCTTTCTTT
>TRBJ2-1|NA|TRBV12-3/TRBV12-4|many|11
CASSPLNEQFF
TGTGCCAGCAGTCCGCTCAATGAGCAGTTCTTC
>TRBJ1-1|TRBD1|TRBV2|many|15
CASSGQGVGNTEAFF
TGTGCCAGCAGTGGACAGGGGGTCGGGAACACTGAAGCTTTCTTT
>TRBJ2-2|NA|TRBV9|few|16
CASSVARAANTGELFF
TGTGCCAGCAGCGTAGCTCGAGCAGCGAACACCGGGGAGCTGTTTTTT
>TRBJ1-2|NA|TRBV28|many|15
CASSPPRTSAYGYTF
TGTGCCAGCAGTCCCCCCCGGACGTCGGCCTATGGCTACACCTTC
>TRBJ2-7|TRBD2|TRBV3-1|NA|13
CASSTGTSGGLDF
TGTGCCAGCAGCACCGGGACTAGCGGGGGGCTGGACTTC
>TRBJ2-7|TRBD2|TRBV27|many|18
CASSLRPTLAGGNYEQYF
TGTGCCAGCAGTTTACGCCCCACATTAGCGGGAGGGAACTACGAGCAGTACTTC
>TRBJ2-1|NA|TRBV7-2|NA|14
CASSLGSWDHEQFF
TGTGCCAGCAGCTTAGGGTCTTGGGACCATGAGCAGTTCTTC
>TRBJ2-5|TRBD2|TRBV7-9|NA|16
CASSLAGGRGRETQYF
TGTGCCAGCAGCTTAGCGGGCGGGAGGGGCCGGGAGACCCAGTACTTC
>TRBJ1-1|NA|TRBV29-1|NA|13
CSVPGPDSSEAFF
TGCAGCGTGCCGGGACCGGATTCCTCTGAAGCTTTCTTT
>TRBJ2-1|NA|TRBV4-2|NA|14
CASSQENWNHEQFF
TGTGCCAGCAGCCAAGAAAACTGGAATCATGAGCAGTTCTTC